This TCR beta chain emerged from a study of Ad26.COV2.S vaccination and SARS-CoV-2 variants. Concerning this clone itself: The target antigen is unknown.

Whole-study results and caveats: Responses of spike-specific T cells (both CD8+ and CD4+) reportedly showed substantial breadth after vaccination.

Produced via immunoSEQ multiplex PCR; TCRdb's table is partial and in-frame only. The repertoire has some 190,000 clones, about 83% of them found once; the top ten carry roughly 6%. The TCR sequence derives from a human donor who had recovered from COVID-19. Sample: peripheral blood, taken after recovery from COVID-19.

The CDR3 reads CASSATSGVPYEQYF. DNA for the CDR3: TGTGCCAGCAGCGCGACTAGCGGAGTTCCCTACGAGCAGTACTTC. The V gene is TRBV9, the J gene TRBJ2-7; TRBD2 aligns across 9 bases. V lost 3 bases and J lost 2; bases outside the gene matches: 6. The CDR3 length is 15 residues. The germline V gene has CDR1 SGDLS and CDR2 YYNGEE.